Each of the 9 T cell receptor beta chains below was sequenced from the same sample in a study of Ad26.COV2.S vaccination and SARS-CoV-2 variants. Treatment here: roughly 18 received Ad26.COV2.S at low or high dose, single or two shots; 5 received placebo; per-sample allocation not given. The samples were gathered on day 63 after the first injection of vaccine or placebo. Produced via immunoSEQ multiplex PCR; TCRdb's table is partial and in-frame only. The table lists 350,000 to 500,000 clones, less than 95% of them singletons, with roughly 4.3% in the top ten. The source was peripheral blood, collected in a trial of Ad26.COV2.S vaccine versus placebo. The receptors stem from a person aged 18-60 years who received the Ad26.COV2.S COVID-19 vaccine or a placebo.

The rearrangement links TRBV5-1 to TRBJ2-5; a weak D match, TRBD2 (5 bases). Germline CDR1 and CDR2: SGHRS and YFSETQ. Trimming took off 6 bases at V and 1 base at J, with 19 bases between the two ends. The CDR3 length is 16 residues. CDR3 coding DNA: TGCGCCAGCACCCCAGGAGGACCCAACCTCCAAGAGACCCAGTACTTC. This gives the protein CASTPGGPNLQETQYF.

The V and J genes are TRBV11-2 and TRBJ1-4, with 8 nucleotides matching TRBD1. The CDR3 runs 15 residues. V was clipped by 1 base and J by 5 bases; unmatched bases: 3. Germline V gene data show CDR1 as SGHAT and CDR2 as FQNNGV. In DNA, the CDR3 is TGTGCCAGCAGCTTAGGGGGGGACAGGAATGAAAAACTGTTTTTT. Amino acid sequence: CASSLGGDRNEKLFF.

The V gene is TRBV6-4, the J gene TRBJ2-1; D possibly uses TRBD1 or TRBD2 (5 bases each). The V end was cut by 3 bases, the J end by 9 bases, with 15 bases between. Per the germline V gene, CDR1 is MRHNA and CDR2 is SNTAGT. The CDR3 extends over 14 amino acids. CDR3 DNA: TGTGCCAGCAGTGAAACTAGAGGGACGGGTGAGCAGTTCTTC. Translating it yields CASSETRGTGEQFF.

This sequence joins TRBV7-9 and TRBJ2-2, with TRBD2 matching 7 bases. This CDR3 spans 16 amino acids. J gave up 5 bases and V 11 bases, and 17 bases lay outside the gene matches. Germline CDR1 reads SEHNR; CDR2 reads FQNEAQ (reference sequence). The CDR3 DNA reads as TGTGCCTACCCCCCGGGAGGAGGATGGGGAACCGGGGAGCTGTTTTTT. It specifies CAYPPGGGWGTGELFF.

This clone has only one observation. This chain links TRBV7-6 with TRBJ2-3; tentatively, D is TRBD1 (6 bases). Germline V gene sequence: CDR1 SGHVS, CDR2 FNYEAQ. This CDR3 contains 18 residues. V dropped 1 base and J dropped 0 bases, with 17 bases sitting between them. The CDR3 loop reads CASSLGVGQQASTDTQYF. CDR3 sequence (DNA): TGTGCCAGCAGCTTAGGTGTGGGACAACAAGCTAGCACAGATACGCAGTATTTT.

This chain links TRBV27 with TRBJ2-2, with 9 bases that match TRBD1. Germline trimming cut 4 bases from V and 6 bases from J; bases unmatched to any gene: 6. The CDR3 extends over 15 amino acids. Germline V gene lookup returns CDR1 MNHEY and CDR2 SMNVEV (reference sequence). CDR3 in amino acids: CASSSPGQGAGELFF. In DNA, the CDR3 is TGTGCCAGCAGTTCACCGGGACAGGGAGCCGGGGAGCTGTTTTTT.

V usage is TRBV13 and J usage is TRBJ2-3, with D possibly matching TRBD1 (6 bases). Per the germline V gene, CDR1 is PRHDT and CDR2 is FYEKMQ (reference sequence). Trimming pared 5 bases from V and 6 bases from J, leaving 18 bases between. This CDR3 region has 15 residues. The CDR3 loop reads CASSRTGTPEDTQYF. The CDR3 region has the DNA TGTGCCAGCAGCCGTACCGGGACACCTGAGGATACGCAGTATTTT.

This clone was detected once. The chain employs TRBV12-5 and TRBJ2-7, with D possibly being TRBD1 or TRBD2 (5 bases each). The ends were cut back, 1 base at V and 3 bases at J, with 28 bases in the middle. The germline CDR1 and CDR2 sequences are LGHNT and FRNRAP. CDR3 length equals 20 residues. The CDR3 here is CASGLGRNATDPTGGYEQYF. In DNA, the CDR3 is TGTGCTAGTGGTTTGGGGAGGAACGCGACAGACCCCACTGGTGGCTACGAGCAGTACTTC.

The rearrangement joins TRBV19 to TRBJ2-5; the D call may be TRBD1 or TRBD2 (7 bases each). CDR1 LNHDA and CDR2 SQIVND come from the germline V gene (reference sequence). CDR3 size: 16 residues. V lost 1 base to trimming and J lost 3 bases, with 15 bases between them. The CDR3 spells CASSIGAGTAKETQYF. CDR3 DNA: TGTGCCAGTAGTATAGGAGCGGGGACAGCAAAAGAGACCCAGTACTTC.